These 26 T cell receptor beta chains were all obtained from the same sample, sequenced in a study of blood T cell repertoires in COVID-19 (dated by TCRdb to the early 2020s). The library relied on the immunoSEQ multiplex PCR assay. Drawn from immuneACCESS, this table holds only the in-frame rearrangements with V and J called that TCRdb kept. Clones are partly lost; checked studies trace under half to an unresolved V gene and leave the rest unexplained. The sample table contains 200,000 or so clones; only one count was recorded for about 90% of them. The top ten clones comprise about 3.5% of the sample. The sample taken for sequencing was PBMCs or T cells enriched from blood (not recorded which). All receptors derive from a woman younger than 45 who had been exposed to COVID-19.

CDR3 sequence: CASSQTIRGEAFF. CDR3 DNA sequence: TGTGCCAGCAGCCAGACCATACGGGGTGAAGCTTTCTTT. This chain connects TRBV3-1 (or the pseudogene TRBV3-2) to TRBJ1-1; D is unclear. Germline V gene lookup returns CDR1 LGHDT and CDR2 YNNKEL (reference sequence). The V and J ends lost 3 bases and 7 bases respectively, with 12 bases between them. CDR3 length: 13 residues.

The V call is TRBV5-5, the J call TRBJ2-5, with D possibly being TRBD2 (6 bases). With 6 bases removed from V and 0 bases from J, the gap between germline ends came to 15 bases. Germline CDR1 reads SGHKS; CDR2 reads YYEKEE (reference sequence). The CDR3 covers 15 residues. CDR3 nucleotides: TGTGCCAGCATCCCCTCGGGGGTTTACCAAGAGACCCAGTACTTC. This translates into CASIPSGVYQETQYF. Looking up the rest from reference TRBV5-5 and TRBJ2-5 gives the full variable domain: DAGVTQSPTHLIKTRGQQVTLRCSPISGHKSVSWYQQVLGQGPQFIFQYYEKEERGRGNFPDRFSARQFPNYSSELNVNALLLGDSALYLCASIPSGVYQETQYFGPGTRLLVL.

V usage is TRBV7-9 and J usage is TRBJ2-1; 7 nucleotides line up with TRBD2. Trimming cost V 2 bases and J 3 bases; bases outside gene matches: 4. This CDR3 has 15 residues. The germline V gene encodes CDR1 SEHNR and CDR2 FQNEAQ (reference sequence). CDR3 nucleotides: TGTGCCAGCAGCTTAATTCGCGGGAGCTACAATGAGCAGTTCTTC. It specifies CASSLIRGSYNEQFF.

The genes are TRBV30 and TRBJ1-2; 10 bases map to TRBD1. The germline CDR1 and CDR2 sequences are GTSNPN and SVGIG (reference sequence). The CDR3 runs to 14 residues. The trim removed 2 bases at V and 4 bases at J, leaving 4 bases unmatched. CDR3 sequence reads: CAWSTGQGIYGYTF. CDR3 bases: TGTGCCTGGAGTACGGGACAGGGGATCTATGGCTACACCTTC.

This clone was found once. J is TRBJ1-2 and V is TRBV11-2, with D maybe TRBD1 (5 bases). This CDR3 contains 14 residues. The V end lost 5 bases, the J end lost 4 bases, and 14 bases lay between the germline ends. Germline CDR1 is SGHAT and CDR2 is FQNNGV. In DNA form, the CDR3 reads TGTGCCAGCAGCCTAGGGGAGGGGAGCTATGGCTACACCTTC. Translated: CASSLGEGSYGYTF.

The chain carries TRBV30 and TRBJ2-4; D might be TRBD1 (6 bases). Germline V gene lookup returns CDR1 GTSNPN and CDR2 SVGIG (reference sequence). CDR3 length: 12 amino acids. Trimming took 0 bases from V and 7 from J, leaving 7 bases between them. CDR3 residues: CAWSVRGNIQYF. CDR3 nucleotide sequence: TGTGCCTGGAGTGTAAGGGGGAACATTCAGTACTTC.

CDR3 region: CASRGGGPGNEQFF. The DNA of the CDR3 is TGTGCCAGCAGAGGGGGAGGGCCTGGCAATGAGCAGTTCTTC. The chain recombines TRBV7-9 with TRBJ2-1; maybe TRBD2 (7 bases). Trimming stripped 6 bases from V and 6 bases from J, with 15 bases between. Germline V gives CDR1 SEHNR, CDR2 FQNEAQ (reference sequence). The CDR3 spans 14 residues.

DNA for the CDR3: TGTGCCAGCAGCCCGCGAGGACAAGCTCCTAACACCATATATTTT. It encodes CASSPRGQAPNTIYF. The rearrangement links TRBV7-9 to TRBJ1-3; weak D call: TRBD1 (5 bases). V was cut by 5 bases and J by 7 bases, with 18 bases left in between. Germline values: CDR1 SEHNR, CDR2 FQNEAQ (reference sequence). The CDR3 has 15 amino acids.

The V call is TRBV21-1, the J call TRBJ2-7; TRBD1, as called in the table, went unchecked against the DNA. TRBV21-1 corresponds to a pseudogene. This CDR3 contains 17 residues. CDR3 sequence reads: CASSKAGIRDSSYEQYF. DNA for the CDR3: TGTGCCAGCAGCAAAGCGGGAATAAGGGACAGCTCCTACGAGCAGTACTTC.

This clone appeared once. Here the CDR3 reads CASSEWLTGKETQYF. The CDR3 DNA follows: TGTGCCAGCAGTGAATGGTTAACAGGCAAAGAGACCCAGTACTTC. The V gene is TRBV2, the J gene TRBJ2-5; D is possibly TRBD1 (5 bases). The CDR3 runs to 15 residues. CDR1 and CDR2 from the germline V gene are SNHLY and FYNNEI. V lost 2 bases to trimming and J lost 3 bases, with 13 bases between them.

This sequence joins TRBV19 and TRBJ2-1; 8 bases fit TRBD2. Germline CDR1 is LNHDA and CDR2 is SQIVND (reference sequence). CDR3 length equals 21 residues. The junction had 22 bases not matched to a gene; V was cut back by 6 bases and J by 0 bases. CDR3 sequence reads: CASRLRSQPGLAGNSYNEQFF. For the CDR3, the DNA is TGTGCCAGTAGACTTCGTTCCCAACCGGGGCTAGCGGGCAACTCCTACAATGAGCAGTTCTTC.

The V call is TRBV11-2, the J call TRBJ2-2, with a tentative D call TRBD1 (6 bases). CDR3 length: 14 amino acids. From germline, CDR1 is SGHAT and CDR2 FQNNGV. V was shortened by 8 bases and J by 0 bases, with 10 bases between the two germline ends. The CDR3 here is CASGQGSNTGELFF. CDR3 in DNA: TGTGCCAGCGGCCAGGGGTCGAACACCGGGGAGCTGTTTTTT.

This chain links TRBV19 with TRBJ2-4; 11 bases fit TRBD1. The CDR3 is 19 amino acids. Unmatched junction bases numbered 9, after V lost 2 bases and J lost 0 bases. Per the germline V gene, CDR1 is LNHDA and CDR2 is SQIVND (reference sequence). The CDR3 reads CASSILGGTGGRAKNIQYF. Here the CDR3 DNA reads TGTGCCAGTAGTATACTAGGGGGGACAGGGGGAAGAGCCAAAAACATTCAGTACTTC.

This clone was seen just once. V is TRBV19 and J is TRBJ2-6; TRBD1 aligns across 10 bases. Germline trimming cut 6 bases from V and 3 bases from J; bases unmatched to any gene: 17. The CDR3 has 20 residues. CDR1 is LNHDA and CDR2 is SQIVND in the germline V gene (reference sequence). CDR3 coding DNA: TGTGCCAGTAGCCCCCACCCGGGACAGGGGTTTCGGGTTGGGGCCAACGTCCTGACTTTC. Its protein product is CASSPHPGQGFRVGANVLTF. Variable domain in full (rest from reference TRBV19 and TRBJ2-6): DGGITQSPKYLFRKEGQNVTLSCEQNLNHDAMYWYRQDPGQGLRLIYYSQIVNDFQKGDIAEGYSVSREKKESFPLTVTSAQKNPTAFYLCASSPHPGQGFRVGANVLTFGAGSRLTVL.

The V call is TRBV5-6, the J call TRBJ2-5, with D maybe TRBD1 (6 bases). The CDR3 extends over 13 amino acids. Germline V gene sequence: CDR1 SGHDT, CDR2 YYEEEE. V lost 4 bases to trimming and J lost 6 bases, with 13 bases between them. Here the CDR3 DNA reads TGTGCCAGCAGCCGCAGGGGCGCACAGACCCAGTACTTC. Amino acid sequence: CASSRRGAQTQYF.

J is TRBJ1-5 and V is TRBV11-2; D gene uncertain. There are 16 residues in the CDR3. Per germline, CDR1 SGHAT and CDR2 FQNNGV. The germline V and J ends were trimmed by 0 bases and 2 bases, with 11 bases remaining between them. DNA for the CDR3: TGTGCCAGCAGCTTAGATACTCGACACGGCAATCAGCCCCAGCATTTT. It codes for CASSLDTRHGNQPQHF.

The chain uses TRBV25-1 and TRBJ2-7, with TRBD1 matching 8 bases. After removal of 5 bases from V and 5 bases from J, the junction contained 5 bases not matched to a gene. The length of the CDR3 is 13 residues. Germline-derived CDR1 and CDR2 are MGHDK and SYGVNS. The CDR3 is CASSWQGANEQYF. The CDR3 bases are TGTGCCAGCAGTTGGCAGGGGGCAAACGAGCAGTACTTC.

As regards this clone: The identical CDR3 is also encoded by other nucleotide sequences in the sample. The genes are TRBV9 and TRBJ1-2; D perhaps matches TRBD1 (5 bases). Trimming cost V 0 bases and J 5 bases, with 14 bases left between them. CDR3 length equals 15 residues. CDR1 is SGDLS and CDR2 is YYNGEE in the germline V gene. The CDR3 bases are TGTGCCAGCAGCGTAGAGGGGCAGGGTAATTATGGCTACACCTTC. Its protein product is CASSVEGQGNYGYTF.

The chain combines TRBV6-5 with TRBJ2-1, with TRBD2 matching over 7 bases. Trimming cost V 7 bases and J 8 bases; bases outside gene matches: 8. The CDR3 totals 13 residues. The germline V gene encodes CDR1 MNHEY and CDR2 SVGAGI. The CDR3 nucleotides read TGTGCCAGCATGCCGGGCGGGAGACATGAGCAGTTCTTC. It encodes CASMPGGRHEQFF.

This chain uses TRBV19 with TRBJ2-3; D is undetermined. V gave up 4 bases and J gave up 11 bases, with 10 bases separating them. CDR1 is LNHDA and CDR2 is SQIVND in the germline V gene (reference sequence). CDR3 length equals 11 residues. CDR3 protein: CASSSLVGQYF. As DNA, the CDR3 is TGTGCCAGTAGTAGCCTAGTCGGGCAGTATTTT.

This chain uses TRBV9 with TRBJ2-7; 10 nucleotides match TRBD2. After removal of 3 bases from V and 6 bases from J, the junction contained 12 bases not matched to a gene. The germline V gene encodes CDR1 SGDLS and CDR2 YYNGEE. The CDR3 length is 16 residues. Here the CDR3 reads CASSADLSGRAVEQYF. CDR3 nucleotide sequence: TGTGCCAGCAGCGCCGACCTAAGCGGGAGGGCCGTCGAGCAGTACTTC.

The V gene is TRBV15, the J gene TRBJ1-3, with 9 bases aligning to TRBD1. V dropped 5 bases and J dropped 6; count of bases not matched to a gene: 5. The CDR3 runs 14 residues. Germline CDR1 LNHNV, CDR2 YYDKDF (reference sequence). As DNA, the CDR3 is TGTGCCACCAGCCGGGGACAGGGTTTAAACACCATATATTTT. Translation: CATSRGQGLNTIYF.

This clone came up a few times. CDR3 in amino acids: CASSEAGRGGGNQPQHF. CDR3 DNA sequence: TGTGCCAGCAGTGAAGCTGGGAGGGGCGGCGGCAATCAGCCCCAGCATTTT. The chain combines TRBV2 with TRBJ1-5; a possible D gene is TRBD1 (5 bases). Trimming stripped 0 bases from V and 2 bases from J, with 14 bases between. The CDR3 covers 17 residues. The V gene's germline CDR1 is SNHLY and CDR2 FYNNEI.

This chain links TRBV5-6 with TRBJ1-2, with a tentative D call TRBD1 (6 bases). CDR1 and CDR2 (germline): SGHDT, YYEEEE. CDR3 size: 16 residues. Deletions cut 0 bases from V and 6 bases from J, with 18 bases between. DNA of the CDR3: TGTGCCAGCAGCTTGGCCGGGACACTGGAAAGCGATGGCTACACCTTC. This translates into CASSLAGTLESDGYTF.

The gene calls are TRBV27 and TRBJ2-5; D unclear. The CDR3 consists of 13 residues. The V and J ends lost 3 bases and 2 bases respectively, with 7 bases between them. The germline gives CDR1 MNHEY, CDR2 SMNVEV (reference sequence). The DNA of the CDR3 is TGTGCCAGCAGTTTGTCCGGTCAAGAGACCCAGTACTTC. It codes for CASSLSGQETQYF.

The V gene is TRBV28, the J gene TRBJ1-6; 7 nucleotides line up with TRBD1. The CDR3 runs 14 residues. Germline CDR1 and CDR2: MDHEN and SYDVKM. With 4 bases clipped from V and 8 bases from J, the junction kept 5 bases outside the gene matches. The CDR3 is CASSSGGGHSPLHF. The CDR3 nucleotides read TGTGCCAGCAGTTCTGGAGGGGGCCATTCACCCCTCCACTTT.